The rows below give T cell receptor beta chains drawn from one sample of a study of cytomegalovirus exposure and HLA in healthy donors. Some clones are missing from TCRdb's copy, which holds only in-frame ones; the method was immunoSEQ multiplex PCR. This sample has roughly 170,000 clones, with under 85% found just once. The sequenced material came from PBMCs. These receptors were collected from a man aged 50 to 60 in good health and CMV-seronegative. Each CDR3 is given with its conserved first and last residue. A D gene is named only where the DNA matches it firmly. The size field is filled for only some rows; it gives once, few, many or a size class.

CDR3nt | CDR3aa | abundance | j_gene | d_gene | v_gene
TGTGCCAGCAGCCTGGACGGGAACACCGGGGAGCTGTTTTTT | CASSLDGNTGELFF | . | TRBJ2-2 | . | TRBV5-6
TGTGCCAGCAGCCAGGGGGGATTATATAGGGCGGGTGAAAAACTGTTTTTT | CASSQGGLYRAGEKLFF | . | TRBJ1-4 | . | TRBV21-1
TGTGCCAGCAGACTAGCGGGACTCCACGAGCAGTACTTC | CASRLAGLHEQYF | . | TRBJ2-7 | TRBD2 | TRBV28
TGTGCCAGCAGCCCTGACAGACGGCCTAAGACCCAGTACTTC | CASSPDRRPKTQYF | . | TRBJ2-5 | . | TRBV6-5
TGCGCCAGCAGCCCCGGGAGGGCGAACACTGAAGCTTTCTTT | CASSPGRANTEAFF | . | TRBJ1-1 | . | TRBV5-1
TGTGCCAGCAGCTTGTTCGTGACTAGCGTCTCGGAGACCCAGTACTTC | CASSLFVTSVSETQYF | . | TRBJ2-5 | TRBD2 | TRBV5-6
TGTGCCAGCTCTTGGGACTCCAGAAGGGACAATGAGCAGTTCTTC | CASSWDSRRDNEQFF | . | TRBJ2-1 | . | TRBV18
TGTGCCAGCAGCCGAGCGGGTGGGGAGACCCAGTACTTC | CASSRAGGETQYF | once | TRBJ2-5 | . | TRBV7-3
TGTGCCAGCTCCCTGGGAGGGAGACGACAGCCCCAGCATTTT | CASSLGGRRQPQHF | . | TRBJ1-5 | . | TRBV18
TGTGCCAGCAGGGGACAGGGGCGGACCTACGAGCAGTACTTC | CASRGQGRTYEQYF | once | TRBJ2-7 | TRBD1 | TRBV27
TGTGCCAGTAGTAGCCTTCCGTCGAGCTCCTACAATGAGCAGTTCTTC | CASSSLPSSSYNEQFF | . | TRBJ2-1 | . | TRBV19
TGTGCCAGCAGCCAAGATTCGTACGGTTACGAGCAGTACTTC | CASSQDSYGYEQYF | . | TRBJ2-7 | . | TRBV4-2
TGCGCCAGCAGCCGCACCGGGACAGGGTCGGGCCAAGAGACCCAGTACTTC | CASSRTGTGSGQETQYF | . | TRBJ2-5 | TRBD1 | TRBV4-3
TGTGCCAGCAGTTTAAGACAGGGAACCTACGAGCAGTACTTC | CASSLRQGTYEQYF | . | TRBJ2-7 | TRBD1 | TRBV28
TGTGCCAGCAGCTTAATCGGACAGGAGGCCTCTGGAAACACCATATATTTT | CASSLIGQEASGNTIYF | . | TRBJ1-3 | TRBD1 | TRBV7-3
TGTGCCAGCAGCTTGTTGGGACTGACGCTCGAGCAGTACTTC | CASSLLGLTLEQYF | few | TRBJ2-7 | . | TRBV5-8
TGTGCCAGCAGCGTAGAGGGACAGGTGAACACTGAAGCTTTCTTT | CASSVEGQVNTEAFF | . | TRBJ1-1 | TRBD1 | TRBV9
TGCGCCAGCAGGACTAGCGGGGGGGCGTCCTACGAGCAGTACTTC | CASRTSGGASYEQYF | once | TRBJ2-7 | TRBD2 | TRBV5-1
TGTGCCAGCAGCGTAGGGGCTCAAGAGACCCAGTACTTC | CASSVGAQETQYF | . | TRBJ2-5 | . | TRBV9
TGTGCCAGCTCACCACCGTCAGGCGCTGCCTCCTACGAGCAGTACTTC | CASSPPSGAASYEQYF | . | TRBJ2-7 | . | TRBV18
TGTGCCAGCACCAGGAGTTTAGGCCGGGGGAGCAATCAGCCCCAGCATTTT | CASTRSLGRGSNQPQHF | . | TRBJ1-5 | . | TRBV2
TGCGCCAGCAGCCAAGGCAATCCAGGGGGCTTGAAGACCCAGTACTTC | CASSQGNPGGLKTQYF | . | TRBJ2-5 | TRBD1 | TRBV4-3
TGTGCCAGCGAGGACAGTTTGAATCAGCCCCAGCATTTT | CASEDSLNQPQHF | . | TRBJ1-5 | . | TRBV28
TGTGCCAGTAGTATTAGGGACAGGGGCTACGAGCAGTACTTC | CASSIRDRGYEQYF | . | TRBJ2-7 | TRBD1 | TRBV19
TGTGCCAGCAGCTTTCAGGGGGCCGTGGGCACTGAAGCTTTCTTT | CASSFQGAVGTEAFF | . | TRBJ1-1 | TRBD1 | TRBV7-9
TGCGCCAGCAGCTCCCGACTAGCGGGAGGCACCGGGGAGCTGTTTTTT | CASSSRLAGGTGELFF | . | TRBJ2-2 | TRBD2 | TRBV5-1
TGTGCCAGTAGTGAGAGCGGTCAGGGGGGCGAGCAGTACTTC | CASSESGQGGEQYF | . | TRBJ2-7 | . | TRBV19
TGCAGCGTTGAGGGTCAGGGGTTCTCTGGGGCCAACGTCCTGACTTTC | CSVEGQGFSGANVLTF | . | TRBJ2-6 | . | TRBV29-1
TGCGCCAGCAGCTTAGGGGACAGGGGGCCATGGGGAGCTTTCTTT | CASSLGDRGPWGAFF | . | TRBJ1-1 | TRBD1 | TRBV5-1
TGTGCCAGCTCACCTACGTTGGCGGGGGGATCCTACGAGCAGTACTTC | CASSPTLAGGSYEQYF | . | TRBJ2-7 | TRBD2 | TRBV18
TGTGCCAGCAGCTCCGGACTTCCTTTTGAGCAGTTCTTC | CASSSGLPFEQFF | . | TRBJ2-1 | . | TRBV7-8
TGCGCCAGCAGCCGTGGACAGGCGATAACAGATACGCAGTATTTT | CASSRGQAITDTQYF | few | TRBJ2-3 | TRBD1 | TRBV4-3
TGTGCCATCAGTGTGGGGACAGCCACAGATACGCAGTATTTT | CAISVGTATDTQYF | . | TRBJ2-3 | TRBD1 | TRBV10-3
TGTGCCAGCAGCTCTCGACAGGGCCGAAGCACCATATATTTT | CASSSRQGRSTIYF | . | TRBJ1-3 | TRBD1 | TRBV7-2
TGCGCCAGCAGCCAAGCACCCAGGCGAGGAAACACCATATATTTT | CASSQAPRRGNTIYF | . | TRBJ1-3 | . | TRBV4-3
TGTGCCAGCAGTTTCCCCCACAGGAAAAACTATGGCTACACCTTC | CASSFPHRKNYGYTF | . | TRBJ1-2 | . | TRBV28
TGTGCCAGCAGTTCGGCCGGGACAGGGGAGGACGGCTACACCTTC | CASSSAGTGEDGYTF | . | TRBJ1-2 | TRBD1 | TRBV27
TGTGCCAGCAGCTCCACAGGGGCGACTTACTATGGCTACACCTTC | CASSSTGATYYGYTF | . | TRBJ1-2 | TRBD1 | TRBV5-6
TGTGCCAGCAGTTACTCGAACAGGGGAGAGACCCAGTACTTC | CASSYSNRGETQYF | . | TRBJ2-5 | TRBD1 | TRBV6-5